The 2 T cell receptor beta chains below all came from one sample that was sequenced in a study of technical replicates of blood from a few donors. Sequencing was performed with immunoSEQ multiplex PCR; in TCRdb, only in-frame clones are kept and a portion is missing. The sample carries 95,000 to 100,000 clones, under 96% recorded once. Sequenced sample: T cells isolated from PBMCs. The receptor set was obtained from a human donor in good health.

The rearrangement joins TRBV9 to TRBJ2-7, with TRBD1 identical over 8 bases. The CDR3 has 15 amino acids. Germline trimming cut 3 bases from V and 5 bases from J; bases unmatched to any gene: 10. From germline, CDR1 is SGDLS and CDR2 YYNGEE. As DNA, the CDR3 is TGTGCCAGCAGCGCGATGACAGGGGAAATCGACGAGCAGTACTTC. Protein: CASSAMTGEIDEQYF.

This rearrangement joins TRBV7-9 to TRBJ2-3; tentative D call: TRBD2 (5 bases). The germline gives CDR1 SEHNR, CDR2 FQNEAQ (reference sequence). The CDR3 contains 15 residues. V lost 6 bases to trimming and J lost 0 bases, with 13 bases between them. Here the CDR3 DNA reads TGTGCCAGCAGTGGACTTTTAACTAGCACAGATACGCAGTATTTT. This gives the protein CASSGLLTSTDTQYF.